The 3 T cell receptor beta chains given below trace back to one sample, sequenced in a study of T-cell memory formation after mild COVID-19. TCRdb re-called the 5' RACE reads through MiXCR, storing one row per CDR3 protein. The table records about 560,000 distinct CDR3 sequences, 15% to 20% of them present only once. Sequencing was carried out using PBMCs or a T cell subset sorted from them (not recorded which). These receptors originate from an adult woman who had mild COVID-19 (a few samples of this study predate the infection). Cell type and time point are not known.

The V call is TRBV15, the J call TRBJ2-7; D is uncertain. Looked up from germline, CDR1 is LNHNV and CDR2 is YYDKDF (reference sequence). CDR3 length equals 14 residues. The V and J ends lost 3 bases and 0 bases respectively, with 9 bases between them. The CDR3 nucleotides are TGTGCCACCAGCAGTGTGTTCAACTCCTACGAGCAGTACTTC. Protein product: CATSSVFNSYEQYF.

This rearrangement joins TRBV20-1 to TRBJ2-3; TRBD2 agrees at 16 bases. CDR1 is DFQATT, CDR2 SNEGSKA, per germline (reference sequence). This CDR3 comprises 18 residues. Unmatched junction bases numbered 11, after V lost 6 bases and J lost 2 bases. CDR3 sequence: CSAPRPGLAGGLTDTQYF. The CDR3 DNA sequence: TGCAGTGCACCCAGGCCGGGACTAGCGGGGGGGCTCACAGATACGCAGTATTTT.

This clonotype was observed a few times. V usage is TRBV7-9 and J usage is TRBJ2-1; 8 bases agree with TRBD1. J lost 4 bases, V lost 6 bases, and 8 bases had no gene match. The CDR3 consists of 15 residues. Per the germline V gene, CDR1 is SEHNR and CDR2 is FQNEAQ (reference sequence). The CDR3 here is CASRDHQGAYNEQFF. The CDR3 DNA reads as TGTGCCAGCAGAGACCATCAGGGGGCATACAATGAGCAGTTCTTC.